What follows is one T cell receptor beta chain and its context. The sample originates from a study of T cell changes during pregnancy in multiple sclerosis. Clones were sequenced by immunoSEQ multiplex PCR, and TCRdb holds only the in-frame ones, with some missing. The table has about 100,000 clones, more than 90% seen once. The CDR3 sequence is 15 residues long. Looked up from germline, CDR1 is KGHSH and CDR2 is LQKENI. J gave up 8 bases and V 5 bases, and 14 bases lay outside the gene matches. Sample: peripheral blood, taken in the second trimester of pregnancy. J is TRBJ1-2 and V is TRBV18; the match to TRBD1 covers 7 bases. The source of this sequence is a female donor with multiple sclerosis, enrolled in a pregnancy study. Written as DNA, the CDR3 is TGTGCCAGCTCATCTCTATTGACAGGGTTGGGCGGCTACACCTTC. Its translation: CASSSLLTGLGGYTF.